This T cell receptor (beta chain) derives from a study of monozygotic twins with cystic fibrosis. Study background: Library input was around 3.1 micrograms of fragmented DNA, with 15 PCR cycles. Study observations and caveats: The repertoire was suggested to be naive-dominated, clonality median roughly 0.0093. Nucleotide-identical clonotype sharing was significantly higher within monozygotic CF twin pairs than between unrelated CF individuals.

Comments on this clone: What it binds is not known.

The table came from immunoSEQ multiplex PCR; TCRdb's copy has only in-frame clones and leaves some out. Here the sample spans approximately 32,000 clones, just over 95% being singletons. CDR1 is SEHNR, CDR2 FQNEAQ, per germline (reference sequence). The CDR3 totals 12 residues. Deletions cut 0 bases from V and 8 bases from J, with 5 bases between. The sequencing input was blood. V usage is TRBV7-9 and J usage is TRBJ1-3, with D unresolved. The sequence was collected from a girl aged 2-10 years with cystic fibrosis. CDR3 protein: CASSLAWDTIYF. CDR3 coding DNA: TGTGCCAGCAGCTTAGCGTGGGACACCATATATTTT.